The rows below give T cell receptor beta chains drawn from one sample of a study of T-cell reconstitution after alpha-beta-depleted transplantation in children. TCRdb independently ran MiXCR on the PCR reads; one entry per CDR3 protein. The table shows about 240,000 distinct CDR3 sequences, with roughly 23% occurring only once. This specimen was PBMCs, taken before TCRalphabeta/CD19-depleted stem cell transplant. Receptors originate from a girl aged 2 to 10 with Fanconi anemia, due to receive a stem cell transplant. Both conserved end residues are part of each CDR3. A D gene is named only where the DNA matches it firmly. The size of a clone is reported for some rows only, either as once, few or many, or as a class for expanded clones.

D: TRBD2; size: many; J: TRBJ2-2; V: TRBV29-1; DNA: TGCAGCGTTGAAGAGGGACTAGCGGGAGCCTCCGGGGAGCTGTTTTTT; CDR3: CSVEEGLAGASGELFF
D: .; size: few; J: TRBJ2-7; V: TRBV29-1; DNA: TGCAGCGTTAGCAGGGGATACGAGCAGTACTTC; CDR3: CSVSRGYEQYF
D: .; size: .; J: TRBJ1-6; V: TRBV20-1; DNA: TGCAGTGTTTCAAGATCCAGTGGAAATAATTCACCCCTCCACTTT; CDR3: CSVSRSSGNNSPLHF
D: .; size: .; J: TRBJ2-5; V: TRBV18; DNA: TGTGCCAGCTCACCACTCAGGGGAGGAGAGACCCAGTACTTC; CDR3: CASSPLRGGETQYF
D: .; size: .; J: TRBJ2-1; V: TRBV12-3/TRBV12-4; DNA: TGTGCCAGCAGTTTTCCCCGCGGGCACCCCTACAATGAGCAGTTCTTC; CDR3: CASSFPRGHPYNEQFF
D: .; size: many; J: TRBJ2-7; V: TRBV7-2; DNA: TGTGCCAGCAGCTTAGGGAGGGCCGTCGCTTACGAGCAGTACTTC; CDR3: CASSLGRAVAYEQYF
D: TRBD2; size: .; J: TRBJ2-3; V: TRBV12-3/TRBV12-4; DNA: TGTGCCAGCAGGATAGCGGGAGCGGATACGCAGTATTTT; CDR3: CASRIAGADTQYF
D: TRBD2; size: many; J: TRBJ2-5; V: TRBV29-1; DNA: TGCAGCTACCAGACTAGCGGACAAGAGACCCAGTACTTC; CDR3: CSYQTSGQETQYF
D: TRBD1; size: few; J: TRBJ2-7; V: TRBV30; DNA: TGTGCCTGGAGTGTACAGGGGAACGGCGAGCAGTACTTC; CDR3: CAWSVQGNGEQYF
D: .; size: few; J: TRBJ1-1; V: TRBV20-1; DNA: TGCAGTGCTACCCCTGCAGGGCGGACTGAAGCTTTCTTT; CDR3: CSATPAGRTEAFF
D: .; size: many; J: TRBJ2-1; V: TRBV29-1; DNA: TGCAGCGTTCCTAGGGGAGGGGGCGATGAGCAGTTCTTC; CDR3: CSVPRGGGDEQFF
D: .; size: .; J: TRBJ2-6; V: TRBV4-2; DNA: TGTGCCAGCAGCCAAGATTTGGGACCTGGGGCCAACGTCCTGACTTTC; CDR3: CASSQDLGPGANVLTF
D: .; size: few; J: TRBJ1-2; V: TRBV2; DNA: TGTGCCAGCAGTGTCCTAGGCAGGGATGGCTACACCTTC; CDR3: CASSVLGRDGYTF
D: TRBD2; size: .; J: TRBJ2-1; V: TRBV20-1; DNA: TGCAGTGCTGCCCAACTAGCGCCTTACAATGAGCAGTTCTTC; CDR3: CSAAQLAPYNEQFF
D: .; size: .; J: TRBJ2-3; V: TRBV29-1; DNA: TGCAGCGTTGAGCTACAGGGTTTGGTCCAAGGCACAGATACGCAGTATTTT; CDR3: CSVELQGLVQGTDTQYF
D: .; size: .; J: TRBJ2-7; V: TRBV6-5; DNA: TGTGCCAGCAGTTACCGAGGGGGGTGGAGCGAGCAGTACTTC; CDR3: CASSYRGGWSEQYF
D: .; size: .; J: TRBJ2-3; V: TRBV29-1; DNA: TGCAGCTCTACCCGGGCAACAGTCCTCACAGATACGCAGTATTTT; CDR3: CSSTRATVLTDTQYF
D: .; size: many; J: TRBJ2-1; V: TRBV29-1; DNA: TGCAGCGTTGAAGATCTCACAGTAGCCTCCTACAATGAGCAGTTCTTC; CDR3: CSVEDLTVASYNEQFF